Included here is one T cell receptor beta chain sequence, with context. Its matching antigen is unknown. Other DNA variants within this sample encode the same CDR3. Naive CD4+ cells were CD45RA-selected; the remaining cells were memory. The data were taken from a study of shared clonotypes between healthy human individuals. Trimming removed 5 bases from V and 0 bases from J, with 5 bases in between. This CDR3 contains 13 residues. Germline V gene data show CDR1 as MDHEN and CDR2 as SYDVKM. Notes on the study in general: Among donors, the sharing of clonotypes was expected to be influenced by sequencing depth.

Assay: immunoSEQ multiplex PCR; the TCRdb copy retains only in-frame clones and omits some. The table records about 2.3 million clones, over 85% of them present only once. The source material was naive CD4+ T cells from PBMCs. Documented subset: CD45RA+ positively selected. This sequence was found in a man between 18 and 35 years old in good health. Some clones in this sample may be carry-over from other donors' samples. V usage is TRBV28 and J usage is TRBJ1-5, with D unresolved. This CDR3 reads CASSGYSNQPQHF. The CDR3 region has the DNA TGTGCCAGCAGTGGATATAGCAATCAGCCCCAGCATTTT.